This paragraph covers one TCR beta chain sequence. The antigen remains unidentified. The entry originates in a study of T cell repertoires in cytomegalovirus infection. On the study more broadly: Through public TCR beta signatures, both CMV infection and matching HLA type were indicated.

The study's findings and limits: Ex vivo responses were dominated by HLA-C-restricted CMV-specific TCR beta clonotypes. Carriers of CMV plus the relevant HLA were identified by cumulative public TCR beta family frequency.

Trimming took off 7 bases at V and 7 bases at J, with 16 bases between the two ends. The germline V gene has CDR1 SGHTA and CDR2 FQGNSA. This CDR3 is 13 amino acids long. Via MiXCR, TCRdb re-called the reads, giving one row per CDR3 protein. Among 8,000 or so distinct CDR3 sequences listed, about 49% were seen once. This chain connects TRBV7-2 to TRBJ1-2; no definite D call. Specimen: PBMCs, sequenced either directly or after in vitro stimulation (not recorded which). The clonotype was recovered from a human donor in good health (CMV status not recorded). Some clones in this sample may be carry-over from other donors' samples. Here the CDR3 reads CASTPSGRFGYTF. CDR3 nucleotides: TGTGCCAGCACCCCCAGCGGGAGGTTTGGCTACACCTTC.